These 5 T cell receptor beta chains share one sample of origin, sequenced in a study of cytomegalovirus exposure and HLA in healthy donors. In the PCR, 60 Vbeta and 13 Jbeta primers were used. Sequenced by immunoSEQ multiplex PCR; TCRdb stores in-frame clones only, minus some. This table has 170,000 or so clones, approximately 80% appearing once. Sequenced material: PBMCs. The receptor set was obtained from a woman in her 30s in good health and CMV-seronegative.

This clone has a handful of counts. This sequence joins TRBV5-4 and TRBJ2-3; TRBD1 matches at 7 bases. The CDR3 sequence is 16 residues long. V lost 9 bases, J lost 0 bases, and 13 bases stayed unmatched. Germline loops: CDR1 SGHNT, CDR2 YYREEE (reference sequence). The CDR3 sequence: CATNLRDRASTDTQYF. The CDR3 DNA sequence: TGTGCCACAAATCTCCGGGACAGAGCAAGCACAGATACGCAGTATTTT.

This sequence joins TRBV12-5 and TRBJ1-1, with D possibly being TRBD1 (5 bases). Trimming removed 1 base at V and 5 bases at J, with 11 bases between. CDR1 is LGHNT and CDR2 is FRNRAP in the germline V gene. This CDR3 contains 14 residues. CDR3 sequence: CASGLGGVETEAFF. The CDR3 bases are TGTGCTAGTGGTTTGGGGGGCGTGGAGACTGAAGCTTTCTTT. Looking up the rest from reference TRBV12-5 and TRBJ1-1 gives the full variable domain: DARVTQTPRHKVTEMGQEVTMRCQPILGHNTVFWYRQTMMQGLELLAYFRNRAPLDDSGMPKDRFSAEMPDATLATLKIQPSEPRDSAVYFCASGLGGVETEAFFGQGTRLTVV.

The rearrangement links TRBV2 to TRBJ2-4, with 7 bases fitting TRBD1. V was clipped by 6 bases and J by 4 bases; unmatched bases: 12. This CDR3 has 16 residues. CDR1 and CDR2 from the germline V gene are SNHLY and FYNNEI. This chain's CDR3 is CASRDRQGWSKNIQYF. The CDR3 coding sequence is TGTGCCAGCAGGGACAGACAGGGCTGGTCAAAAAACATTCAGTACTTC.

The CDR3 nucleotides are TGTGCCAGCAGCTTCACGGGAGGGATTTCAGATACGCAGTATTTT. Translation: CASSFTGGISDTQYF. The chain links TRBV7-2 to TRBJ2-3, with 8 bases aligning to TRBD2. The J segment lost 4 bases and the V segment lost 3 bases, leaving 6 bases of the junction unmatched. CDR1 is SGHTA, CDR2 FQGNSA, per germline. The CDR3 covers 15 residues.

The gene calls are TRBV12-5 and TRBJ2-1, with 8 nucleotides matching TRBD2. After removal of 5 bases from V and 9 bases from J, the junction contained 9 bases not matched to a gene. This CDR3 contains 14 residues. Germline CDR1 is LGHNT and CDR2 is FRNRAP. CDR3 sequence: CASGAGLELGEQFF. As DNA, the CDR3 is TGTGCTAGTGGTGCGGGACTAGAACTAGGTGAGCAGTTCTTC.